The 7 T cell receptor beta chains presented below share a single source sample, sequenced in a study of the immune and genomic landscape of osteosarcoma. Repertoires were generated with immunoSEQ multiplex PCR, while TCRdb's copy carries only in-frame clones and drops some. The sample consists of about 1,500 clones, 50% to 65% of them appearing once. The sequenced sample was primary tumor tissue from the T10 vertebra. The receptor source for this set is a man aged 18 to 30 with osteosarcoma.

The chain uses TRBV4-3 and TRBJ1-5; D is undetermined. Germline lookup yields CDR1 LGHNA and CDR2 YSLEER. Deletions cut 5 bases from V and 5 bases from J, with 10 bases between. The length of the CDR3 is 13 residues. The CDR3: CASSWGSDQPQHF. The CDR3 DNA reads as TGCGCCAGCAGCTGGGGTTCTGATCAGCCCCAGCATTTT.

The J gene is TRBJ2-7, the V gene TRBV5-6; TRBD1 agrees at 12 bases. In germline, CDR1 is SGHDT, CDR2 YYEEEE. The CDR3 consists of 15 residues. J lost 7 bases, V lost 4 bases, and 9 bases had no gene match. CDR3 in DNA: TGTGCCAGCAGCCCGTGGGGGACAGGGGGCTGGGAGCAGTACTTC. It translates to CASSPWGTGGWEQYF.

Sample share makes this clone large. The V call is TRBV14, the J call TRBJ1-1; D gene unclear. The length of the CDR3 is 13 residues. The V gene's germline CDR1 is SGHDN and CDR2 FVKESK. The germline V and J ends were trimmed by 5 bases and 1 base, with 8 bases remaining between them. The CDR3 coding sequence is TGTGCCAGCAGCTACGGACCGAACACTGAAGCTTTCTTT. Translating it yields CASSYGPNTEAFF.

The chain couples TRBV4-2 to TRBJ2-3; 8 nucleotides match TRBD2. The V gene end was trimmed by 5 bases and the J gene end by 3 bases; junction bases not matched to a gene: 10. The CDR3 has 16 residues. Germline V gene lookup returns CDR1 LGHNA and CDR2 YNFKEQ. The DNA of the CDR3 is TGTGCCAGCAGCTACCTCGGGGGGGCCGTTACAGATACGCAGTATTTT. Its translation is CASSYLGGAVTDTQYF.

The chain links TRBV6-6 to TRBJ2-1; D might be TRBD1 (6 bases). Germline CDR1 MNHNY, CDR2 SVGAGI (reference sequence). Trimming took off 6 bases at V and 3 bases at J, with 9 bases between the two ends. The CDR3 has 13 amino acids. Here the CDR3 reads CASSGQLYNEQFF. The CDR3 nucleotides are TGTGCCAGCAGCGGACAGCTCTACAATGAGCAGTTCTTC.

The CDR3 loop reads CASDRGAHNEQFF. The CDR3 nucleotides read TGTGCCAGCGACAGGGGAGCCCACAATGAGCAGTTCTTC. The chain joins TRBV6-1 to TRBJ2-1; TRBD1 aligns across 8 bases. Germline-derived CDR1 and CDR2 are MNHNS and SASEGT. J lost 5 bases, V lost 8 bases, and 5 bases had no gene match. This CDR3 spans 13 amino acids.

The chain uses TRBV19 and TRBJ1-2; no firm D call. This CDR3 spans 13 amino acids. Germline V gene data show CDR1 as LNHDA and CDR2 as SQIVND (reference sequence). Trimming pared 3 bases from V and 3 bases from J, leaving 8 bases between. The CDR3 spells CASSIRRDYGYTF. CDR3 bases: TGTGCCAGTAGTATCAGGAGGGACTATGGCTACACCTTC. The full variable domain, its missing parts supplied by reference TRBV19 and TRBJ1-2, is DGGITQSPKYLFRKEGQNVTLSCEQNLNHDAMYWYRQDPGQGLRLIYYSQIVNDFQKGDIAEGYSVSREKKESFPLTVTSAQKNPTAFYLCASSIRRDYGYTFGSGTRLTVV.